The 16 T cell receptor beta chains below come from one sample, sequenced in a study of cytomegalovirus exposure and HLA in healthy donors. Researchers ran the PCR with 60 Vbeta and 13 Jbeta primers. Generated by immunoSEQ multiplex PCR, the TCRdb table keeps only in-frame clones and is missing some. The repertoire includes some 150,000 clones, 82% of them detected once, and about 1.5% sits in the top ten. Specimen: PBMCs. Source of these receptors: a male donor in good health and CMV-seronegative.

The V gene is TRBV5-6, the J gene TRBJ2-5; D is unclear. V gave up 0 bases and J gave up 2 bases, with 11 bases separating them. CDR3 length: 15 residues. Per the germline V gene, CDR1 is SGHDT and CDR2 is YYEEEE. The DNA for the CDR3 is TGTGCCAGCAGCTTGGCTGATGACACACAAGAGACCCAGTACTTC. Translation gives CASSLADDTQETQYF. The variable domain in full, with the rest retrieved from reference TRBV5-6 and TRBJ2-5, is DAGVTQSPTHLIKTRGQQVTLRCSPKSGHDTVSWYQQALGQGPQFIFQYYEEEERQRGNFPDRFSGHQFPNYSSELNVNALLLGDSALYLCASSLADDTQETQYFGPGTRLLVL.

The chain uses TRBV10-3 and TRBJ1-1; D not resolved. Per the germline V gene, CDR1 is ENHRY and CDR2 is SYGVKD. V gave up 4 bases and J gave up 6 bases, with 12 bases separating them. The CDR3 covers 13 residues. The CDR3 is CAISGGAWAEAFF. DNA for the CDR3: TGTGCCATCAGTGGCGGTGCGTGGGCTGAAGCTTTCTTT.

This chain uses TRBV11-2 with TRBJ1-2, with D perhaps matching TRBD1 (5 bases). This CDR3 is built from 11 residues. V was trimmed by 5 bases and J by 5 bases, leaving 6 bases between them. Germline V gives CDR1 SGHAT, CDR2 FQNNGV. The chain's CDR3 is CASSPGYGYTF. In DNA form, the CDR3 reads TGTGCCAGCAGCCCAGGGTATGGCTACACCTTC.

The gene calls are TRBV28 and TRBJ1-1; 7 bases are a match to TRBD1. Germline V lookup: CDR1 MDHEN, CDR2 SYDVKM. J gave up 7 bases and V 5 bases, and 7 bases lay outside the gene matches. CDR3 length: 13 amino acids. This CDR3 reads CASSAGGLIEAFF. The CDR3 DNA follows: TGTGCCAGCAGTGCAGGGGGGCTCATTGAAGCTTTCTTT.

The chain joins TRBV27 to TRBJ2-3; 8 bases agree with TRBD1. The V gene's germline CDR1 is MNHEY and CDR2 SMNVEV (reference sequence). V was clipped by 4 bases and J by 3 bases; unmatched bases: 6. The CDR3 has 15 residues. This chain's CDR3 is CASSSSTGGTDTQYF. The CDR3 DNA is TGTGCCAGCAGTTCCTCCACAGGGGGTACAGATACGCAGTATTTT.

The J gene is TRBJ2-5, the V gene TRBV14; 8 nucleotides line up with TRBD2. This CDR3 spans 17 amino acids. CDR1 and CDR2 from the germline V gene are SGHDN and FVKESK. V dropped 0 bases and J dropped 0; count of bases not matched to a gene: 6. The CDR3 is CASSQERLAGDQETQYF. In nucleotides, the CDR3 is TGTGCCAGCAGCCAAGAGCGCCTAGCGGGTGACCAAGAGACCCAGTACTTC. Filled out from reference TRBV14 and TRBJ2-5, the complete variable domain reads EAGVTQFPSHSVIEKGQTVTLRCDPISGHDNLYWYRRVMGKEIKFLLHFVKESKQDESGMPNNRFLAERTGGTYSTLKVQPAELEDSGVYFCASSQERLAGDQETQYFGPGTRLLVL.

V gene TRBV7-9 combines with J gene TRBJ2-5, with D possibly matching TRBD2 (6 bases). The ends were cut back, 4 bases at V and 4 bases at J, with 13 bases in the middle. The CDR3 spans 14 residues. Germline CDR1 reads SEHNR; CDR2 reads FQNEAQ (reference sequence). The CDR3 reads CASSSTVGGETQYF. The CDR3 region has the DNA TGTGCCAGCAGCTCCACGGTGGGAGGAGAGACCCAGTACTTC.

The chain couples TRBV7-2 to TRBJ2-7, with D uncertain. Germline V gives CDR1 SGHTA, CDR2 FQGNSA. Trimming took 1 base from V and 6 from J, leaving 16 bases between them. The CDR3 covers 15 residues. CDR3 coding DNA: TGTGCCAGCAGCTTAGAGGCGGCTACGAGCTCCGAGCAGTACTTC. Amino acid sequence: CASSLEAATSSEQYF. The entire variable domain, with the rest obtained from reference TRBV7-2 and TRBJ2-7, is as follows: GAGVSQSPSNKVTEKGKDVELRCDPISGHTALYWYRQSLGQGLEFLIYFQGNSAPDKSGLPSDRFSAERTGGSVSTLTIQRTQQEDSAVYLCASSLEAATSSEQYFGPGTRLTVT.

The rearrangement links TRBV29-1 to TRBJ1-2; D possibly corresponds to TRBD1 (6 bases). Trimming took off 0 bases at V and 10 bases at J, with 33 bases between the two ends. The germline V gene encodes CDR1 SQVTM and CDR2 ANQGSEA. There are 19 residues in the CDR3. CDR3 region: CSVEDGYSVLQGVPRYYTF. The CDR3 coding sequence is TGCAGCGTTGAAGACGGGTACAGTGTGTTACAGGGCGTTCCCAGATACTACACCTTC.

The V call is TRBV5-6, the J call TRBJ2-1; 9 bases align to TRBD2. Germline CDR1 and CDR2: SGHDT and YYEEEE. The V segment lost 3 bases and the J segment 6 bases; nucleotides outside the gene matches: 10. The CDR3 has 16 residues. This chain's CDR3 is CASSSERLAALNEQFF. The CDR3 DNA reads as TGTGCCAGCAGCTCAGAGCGACTAGCGGCCCTCAATGAGCAGTTCTTC. Full variable domain (missing parts from reference TRBV5-6 and TRBJ2-1): DAGVTQSPTHLIKTRGQQVTLRCSPKSGHDTVSWYQQALGQGPQFIFQYYEEEERQRGNFPDRFSGHQFPNYSSELNVNALLLGDSALYLCASSSERLAALNEQFFGPGTRLTVL.

The chain employs TRBV18 and TRBJ1-5, with TRBD1 matching 8 bases. This CDR3 comprises 16 residues. Germline lookup yields CDR1 KGHSH and CDR2 LQKENI. Germline trimming cut 5 bases from V and 1 base from J; bases unmatched to any gene: 7. The CDR3 protein is CASSTLTGDSNQPQHF. The CDR3 coding sequence is TGTGCCAGCTCAACCCTGACAGGGGACAGCAATCAGCCCCAGCATTTT. Supplemented by reference TRBV18 and TRBJ1-5, the full variable domain reads NAGVMQNPRHLVRRRGQEARLRCSPMKGHSHVYWYRQLPEEGLKFMVYLQKENIIDESGMPKERFSAEFPKEGPSILRIQQVVRGDSAAYFCASSTLTGDSNQPQHFGDGTRLSIL.

In this sample, this clone turned up a few times. The chain employs TRBV25-1 and TRBJ1-2, with unresolved D. Looked up from germline, CDR1 is MGHDK and CDR2 is SYGVNS. The CDR3 runs to 16 residues. Trimming took off 2 bases at V and 2 bases at J, with 15 bases between the two ends. CDR3 region: CASSEIGPGFNYGYTF. The CDR3 DNA follows: TGTGCCAGCAGTGAAATAGGTCCGGGGTTCAACTATGGCTACACCTTC.

The gene calls are TRBV30 and TRBJ2-6; D possibly corresponds to TRBD1 (6 bases). From germline, CDR1 is GTSNPN and CDR2 SVGIG (reference sequence). V dropped 4 bases and J dropped 1 base, with 20 bases sitting between them. The CDR3 totals 18 residues. The CDR3 region is CAWNRLYAGESGANVLTF. The CDR3 nucleotides read TGTGCCTGGAATCGGTTGTACGCAGGGGAGTCTGGGGCCAACGTCCTGACTTTC.

This rearrangement joins TRBV2 to TRBJ1-2; 10 nucleotides line up with TRBD1. With V trimmed by 7 bases and J by 5 bases, 7 bases remained unmatched. The CDR3 is made up of 14 amino acids. Germline values: CDR1 SNHLY, CDR2 FYNNEI. CDR3 residues: CASMPGTGAYGYTF. CDR3 DNA sequence: TGTGCCAGCATGCCTGGGACAGGGGCATATGGCTACACCTTC.

The chain recombines TRBV6-5 with TRBJ2-7; tentatively, D is TRBD2 (7 bases). V lost 6 bases and J 3 bases, leaving 18 bases between the germline ends. The CDR3 consists of 15 residues. The V gene's germline CDR1 is MNHEY and CDR2 SVGAGI. CDR3 in amino acids: CASRPTGGAGYEQYF. CDR3 nucleotide sequence: TGTGCCAGCAGACCGACGGGGGGCGCAGGCTACGAGCAGTACTTC.

There are a few counts of this clone. V gene TRBV4-3 combines with J gene TRBJ2-7, with D perhaps matching TRBD2 (6 bases). CDR1 and CDR2 (germline): LGHNA, YSLEER. V gave up 2 bases and J gave up 5 bases, with 10 bases separating them. The CDR3 totals 13 residues. The DNA for the CDR3 is TGCGCCAGCAGCCAATTTCGCGGGGACGAGCAGTACTTC. Its translation is CASSQFRGDEQYF.